This TCR beta chain stems from a study of blood T cell repertoires in COVID-19. Clinical history as reported by participants underpinned cohort assignment. In the source study's methods: Researchers report that nucleated cell counts were estimated from reference gene primer amplification. Sequenced by immunoSEQ multiplex PCR; TCRdb stores in-frame clones only, minus some. The DNA gave D and trimming, while V, J and clone size come from that table. This sample has hundreds of thousands of clones, with under 90% found just once. V lost 6 bases and J lost 3, with 20 bases in between. The CDR3 totals 15 residues. Looked up from germline, CDR1 is SQVTM and CDR2 is ANQGSEA.

This TCR was sampled from a woman between 25 and 40 years old who had recovered from COVID-19. The material sequenced was PBMCs or T cells enriched from blood (not recorded which). The rearrangement links TRBV29-1 to TRBJ1-1; D might be TRBD1 (5 bases). DNA for the CDR3: TGCAGCGTCCGAACACTGGGGGGTGTTTACACTGAAGCTTTCTTT. Its protein is CSVRTLGGVYTEAFF.